This T cell receptor beta chain was identified in a study of cytotoxic CD8 clonotypes in ibrutinib-treated CLL. General study results and limits: In sustained-remission versus progressing patients, sampling times differed. Circulating CD8+ T-cell counts were tracked by baseline clonality, which exceeded that of age-matched healthy donors.

Investigators sourced around 2 micrograms of genomic DNA from cryopreserved PBMCs for TCR beta libraries. Only in-frame clones appear in the TCRdb table, and some are missing; sequencing was by immunoSEQ multiplex PCR. Of around 97,000 clones listed, around 73% are singletons. Turning to this clone: Its antigen is currently unknown.

The source material was PBMCs, sampled after 12 months of ibrutinib treatment. The TCR comes from a human donor with chronic lymphocytic leukemia.

CDR3 in amino acids: CASSPQAYEQYF. The CDR3 DNA follows: TGTGCCAGCAGTCCACAAGCCTACGAGCAGTACTTC. The chain employs TRBV28 and TRBJ2-7; the D is unclear. The CDR3 contains 12 residues. Between the trimmed V and J ends, which lost 5 bases and 2 bases, there was a span of 7 bases. Germline V gene lookup returns CDR1 MDHEN and CDR2 SYDVKM.